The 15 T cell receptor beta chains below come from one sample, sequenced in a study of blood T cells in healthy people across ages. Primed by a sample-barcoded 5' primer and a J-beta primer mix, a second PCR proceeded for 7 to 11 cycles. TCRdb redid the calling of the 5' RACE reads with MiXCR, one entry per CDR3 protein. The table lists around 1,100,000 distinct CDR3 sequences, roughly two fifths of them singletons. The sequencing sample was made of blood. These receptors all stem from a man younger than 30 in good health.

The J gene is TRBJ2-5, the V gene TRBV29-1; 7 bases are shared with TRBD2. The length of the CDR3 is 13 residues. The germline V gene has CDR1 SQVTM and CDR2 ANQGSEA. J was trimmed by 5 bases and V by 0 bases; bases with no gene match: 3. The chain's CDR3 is CSVEDGRDETQYF. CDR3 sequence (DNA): TGCAGCGTTGAAGATGGGAGGGATGAGACCCAGTACTTC. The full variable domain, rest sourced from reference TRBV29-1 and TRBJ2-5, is SAVISQKPSRDICQRGTSLTIQCQVDSQVTMMFWYRQQPGQSLTLIATANQGSEATYESGFVIDKFPISRPNLTFSTLTVSNMSPEDSSIYLCSVEDGRDETQYFGPGTRLLVL.

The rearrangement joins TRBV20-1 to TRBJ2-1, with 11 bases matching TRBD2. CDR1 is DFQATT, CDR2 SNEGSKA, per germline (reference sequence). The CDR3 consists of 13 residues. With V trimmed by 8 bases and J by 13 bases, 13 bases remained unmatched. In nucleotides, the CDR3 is TGCAGTCAAAACATAGCGGGGGGGAATACCCAGTTCTTC. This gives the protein CSQNIAGGNTQFF.

The CDR3: CATSRGQAYGYTF. The CDR3 DNA sequence: TGTGCCACCTCGCGGGGTCAGGCCTATGGCTACACCTTC. The V gene is TRBV24-1, the J gene TRBJ1-2; D not resolved. Germline lookup yields CDR1 KGHDR and CDR2 SFDVKD. The CDR3 runs to 13 residues. V was pared by 9 bases and J by 4 bases, with 14 bases between.

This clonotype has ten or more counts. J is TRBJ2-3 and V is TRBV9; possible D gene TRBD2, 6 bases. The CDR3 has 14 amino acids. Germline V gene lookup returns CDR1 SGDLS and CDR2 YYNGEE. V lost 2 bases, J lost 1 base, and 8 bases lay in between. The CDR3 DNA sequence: TGTGCCAGCAGCGTGGCGGGGCGCACAGATACGCAGTATTTT. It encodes CASSVAGRTDTQYF.

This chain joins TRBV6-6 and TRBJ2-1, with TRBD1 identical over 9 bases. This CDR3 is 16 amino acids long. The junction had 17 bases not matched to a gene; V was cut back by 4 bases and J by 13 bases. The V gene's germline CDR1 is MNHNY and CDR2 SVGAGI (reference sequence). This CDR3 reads CASSSVPGQGVETQFF. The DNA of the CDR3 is TGTGCCAGCAGTTCCGTCCCGGGACAGGGAGTAGAGACCCAGTTCTTC.

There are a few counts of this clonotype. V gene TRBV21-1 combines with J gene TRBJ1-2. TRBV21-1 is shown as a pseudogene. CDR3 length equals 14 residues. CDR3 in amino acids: CASSPRELSSGYTF. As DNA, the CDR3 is TGTGCCAGCAGCCCCCGAGAACTCTCTTCAGGCTACACCTTC.

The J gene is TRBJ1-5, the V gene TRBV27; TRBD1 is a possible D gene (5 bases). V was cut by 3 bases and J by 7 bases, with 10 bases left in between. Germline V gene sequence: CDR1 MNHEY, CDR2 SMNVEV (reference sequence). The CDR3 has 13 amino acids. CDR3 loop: CASSFWGEQPQHF. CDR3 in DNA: TGTGCCAGCAGTTTTTGGGGGGAGCAGCCCCAGCATTTT.

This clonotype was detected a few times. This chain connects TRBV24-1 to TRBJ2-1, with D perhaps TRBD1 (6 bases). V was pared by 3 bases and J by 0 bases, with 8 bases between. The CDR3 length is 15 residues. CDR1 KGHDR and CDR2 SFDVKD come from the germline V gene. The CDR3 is CATSDTGSSYNEQFF. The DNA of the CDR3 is TGTGCCACCAGTGATACAGGGAGCTCCTACAATGAGCAGTTCTTC.

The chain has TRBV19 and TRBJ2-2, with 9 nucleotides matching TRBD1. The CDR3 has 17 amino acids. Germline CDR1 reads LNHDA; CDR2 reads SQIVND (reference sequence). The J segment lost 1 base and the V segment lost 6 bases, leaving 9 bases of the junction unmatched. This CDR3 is CASSPSEGQGNTGELFF. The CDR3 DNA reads TGTGCCAGTAGCCCATCGGAGGGACAGGGGAACACCGGGGAGCTGTTTTTT.

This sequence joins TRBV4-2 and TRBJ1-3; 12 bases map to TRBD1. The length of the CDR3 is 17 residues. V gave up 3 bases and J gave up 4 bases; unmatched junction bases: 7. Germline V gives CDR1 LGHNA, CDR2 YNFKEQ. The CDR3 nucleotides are TGTGCCAGCAGCCAGGGACAGGGGGCGCAAGAAGGAAACACCATATATTTT. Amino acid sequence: CASSQGQGAQEGNTIYF.

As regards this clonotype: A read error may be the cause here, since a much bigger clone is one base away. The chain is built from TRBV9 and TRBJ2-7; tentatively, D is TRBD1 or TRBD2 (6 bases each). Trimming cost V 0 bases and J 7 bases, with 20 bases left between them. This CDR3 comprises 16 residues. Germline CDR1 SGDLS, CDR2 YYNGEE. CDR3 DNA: TGTGCCAGCAGCGTAGAAGGGGGGAACGGAGCCAATGAGCAGTACTTC. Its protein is CASSVEGGNGANEQYF.

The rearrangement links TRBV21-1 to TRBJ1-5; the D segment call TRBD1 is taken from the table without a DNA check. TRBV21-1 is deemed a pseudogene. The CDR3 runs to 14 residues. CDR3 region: CASSRRPGFSPQHF. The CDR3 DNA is TGTGCCAGCAGCCGCCGTCCAGGGTTTTCGCCCCAGCATTTT.

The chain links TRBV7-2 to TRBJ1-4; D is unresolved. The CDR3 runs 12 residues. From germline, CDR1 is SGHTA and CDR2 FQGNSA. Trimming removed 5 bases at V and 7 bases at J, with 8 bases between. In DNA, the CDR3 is TGTGCCAGCAGCCGAAGTAGTGAAAAACTGTTTTTT. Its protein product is CASSRSSEKLFF.

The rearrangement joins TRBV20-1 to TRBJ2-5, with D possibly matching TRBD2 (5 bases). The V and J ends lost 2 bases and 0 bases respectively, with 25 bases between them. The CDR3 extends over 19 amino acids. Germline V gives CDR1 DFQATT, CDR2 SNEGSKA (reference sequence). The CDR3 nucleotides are TGCAGTGCTAGATACCCCTTTTCGGGGAGACCACATAACCAAGAGACCCAGTACTTC. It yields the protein CSARYPFSGRPHNQETQYF.

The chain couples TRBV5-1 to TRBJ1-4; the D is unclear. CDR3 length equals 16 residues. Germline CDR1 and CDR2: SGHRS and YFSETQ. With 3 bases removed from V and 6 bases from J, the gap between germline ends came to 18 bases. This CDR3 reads CASSSENSNRDEKLFF. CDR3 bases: TGCGCCAGCAGCTCGGAGAACTCAAATAGGGATGAAAAACTGTTTTTT.